The 18 T cell receptor beta chains below were found in one sample sequenced in a study of T cell repertoires in cytomegalovirus infection (dated by TCRdb to the late 2010s). TCRdb names Illumina HiSeq 1500 as the instrument used. TCRdb's own reprocessing of the public reads used fastp at Q25 and MiXCR and kept productive beta chains. Each entry merges the rows of one CDR3 protein and shows their most common DNA and genes. This sample has approximately 150,000 distinct CDR3 sequences in its table, and about 20% of those were observed once. The ten biggest clones cover around a quarter of the sample. In light of the paper, this sample's treatment or condition label describes: in vitro stimulation with specific CMV peptide epitopes to enrich CMV-specific T cells. The antigens these receptors bind are not known. The sample was CD8+ T cells from cultured PBMCs, taken from culture after CMV antigen stimulation. These receptor sequences come from a human donor in good health (CMV status not recorded). Some clones in this sample may be carry-over from other donors' samples.

This clonotype was seen a handful of times. The rearrangement joins TRBV4-1 to TRBJ1-2; a weak D match, TRBD1 (6 bases). The germline V gene has CDR1 MGHRA and CDR2 YSYEKL. The V and J ends lost 4 bases and 4 bases respectively, with 19 bases between them. The CDR3 consists of 16 residues. CDR3 bases: TGCGCCAGCAGCCCGCAAGGGGGGCGGGGGCCCTATGGCTACACCTTC. Protein sequence: CASSPQGGRGPYGYTF.

V and J are TRBV4-1 and TRBJ1-1, with a weak D call TRBD1 (5 bases). CDR1 MGHRA and CDR2 YSYEKL come from the germline V gene. The CDR3 is 14 residues long. V gave up 0 bases and J gave up 5 bases, with 10 bases separating them. The CDR3 nucleotides read TGCGCCAGCAGCCAAGATCAGCGGGGGACTGAAGCTTTCTTT. This encodes CASSQDQRGTEAFF.

This clonotype was counted only a few times. J is TRBJ2-6 and V is TRBV29-1; tentatively, D is TRBD1 (6 bases). The V end was cut by 5 bases, the J end by 0 bases, with 11 bases between. CDR1 and CDR2 (germline): SQVTM, ANQGSEA. The CDR3 sequence is 15 residues long. CDR3 DNA sequence: TGCAGCGTTCACCAGGACAGCTCTGGGGCCAACGTCCTGACTTTC. Its translation: CSVHQDSSGANVLTF. The full variable domain, in which reference TRBV29-1 and TRBJ2-6 provide the parts outside the CDR3, is SAVISQKPSRDICQRGTSLTIQCQVDSQVTMMFWYRQQPGQSLTLIATANQGSEATYESGFVIDKFPISRPNLTFSTLTVSNMSPEDSSIYLCSVHQDSSGANVLTFGAGSRLTVL.

The chain carries TRBV7-2 and TRBJ2-1; D gene unclear. Per the germline V gene, CDR1 is SGHTA and CDR2 is FQGNSA. V was cut by 0 bases and J by 8 bases, with 11 bases left in between. CDR3 size: 14 residues. The CDR3 reads CASSLAPHYDEQFF. In DNA form, the CDR3 reads TGTGCCAGCAGCTTAGCGCCCCATTACGATGAGCAGTTCTTC.

This clonotype was observed a handful of times. The chain has TRBV7-6 and TRBJ2-3; 14 nucleotides line up with TRBD2. Trimming removed 4 bases from V and 6 bases from J; junction bases left unmatched: 15. CDR1 SGHVS and CDR2 FNYEAQ come from the germline V gene. The CDR3 length is 19 residues. The CDR3 bases are TGTGCCAGCAGCTCCTACCAACGTCGACTAGCGGGGGGGCTCGATACGCAGTATTTT. As protein: CASSSYQRRLAGGLDTQYF. The entire variable domain, with the rest obtained from reference TRBV7-6 and TRBJ2-3, is as follows: GAGVSQSPRYKVTKRGQDVALRCDPISGHVSLYWYRQALGQGPEFLTYFNYEAQQDKSGLPNDRFSAERPEGSISTLTIQRTEQRDSAMYRCASSSYQRRLAGGLDTQYFGPGTRLTVL.

The chain combines TRBV7-6 with TRBJ2-1; D might be TRBD2 (5 bases). CDR3 length: 13 amino acids. V shed 3 bases and J shed 6 bases, with 9 bases lying between them. Germline assignment: CDR1 SGHVS and CDR2 FNYEAQ. The DNA for the CDR3 is TGTGCCAGCAGCTTTGGACGGGGCAATGAGCAGTTCTTC. It encodes CASSFGRGNEQFF.

This clonotype was seen repeatedly, ten times or more. The chain carries TRBV7-3 and TRBJ2-1; 15 bases fit TRBD2. Germline CDR1 SGHTA, CDR2 FQGTGA. J was trimmed by 8 bases and V by 4 bases; bases with no gene match: 9. This CDR3 has 17 residues. CDR3 region: CASSSGTSGGSSDEQFF. The CDR3 DNA follows: TGTGCCAGCAGCTCCGGGACTAGCGGGGGGTCCTCTGATGAGCAGTTCTTC. Variable domain in full (rest from reference TRBV7-3 and TRBJ2-1): GAGVSQTPSNKVTEKGKYVELRCDPISGHTALYWYRQSLGQGPEFLIYFQGTGAADDSGLPNDRFFAVRPEGSVSTLKIQRTERGDSAVYLCASSSGTSGGSSDEQFFGPGTRLTVL.

The rearrangement joins TRBV7-9 to TRBJ1-6, with 7 bases matching TRBD1. Losses at the gene ends were 6 bases for V and 15 bases for J; bases not matched to a gene: 11. The CDR3 is made up of 13 amino acids. Per the germline V gene, CDR1 is SEHNR and CDR2 is FQNEAQ (reference sequence). The CDR3 coding sequence is TGTGCCAGCAGGGACAGACAGGGCCTAAACCTCCACTTT. This codes for CASRDRQGLNLHF.

This chain uses TRBV6-6 with TRBJ1-2; the D gene is possibly TRBD1 (6 bases). V lost 7 bases and J lost 6, with 21 bases in between. Germline-derived CDR1 and CDR2 are MNHNY and SVGAGI (reference sequence). The CDR3 totals 15 residues. The CDR3 DNA sequence: TGTGCCAGCATAAGTTTCCTGCAGGGGCGGAATGGCTACACCTTC. This sequence encodes CASISFLQGRNGYTF.

The rearrangement joins TRBV12-3 or TRBV12-4 to TRBJ2-5, with 7 bases lining up with TRBD1. This CDR3 has 14 residues. V shed 6 bases, J shed 2 bases, and the junction held 6 bases outside the gene matches. The CDR3 sequence: CASSHTGVQETQYF. The CDR3 nucleotides are TGTGCCAGCAGCCATACAGGGGTACAAGAGACCCAGTACTTC.

The chain links TRBV24-1 to TRBJ2-7; tentative D call: TRBD1 (6 bases). Trimming left V 3 bases short and J 4 bases short, with 9 bases between. In germline, CDR1 is KGHDR, CDR2 SFDVKD. CDR3 length: 13 residues. CDR3 nucleotides: TGTGCCACCAGTGATCAGGACAGTTACGAGCAGTACTTC. It yields the protein CATSDQDSYEQYF.

The rearrangement joins TRBV19 to TRBJ1-1; D gene uncertain. The V gene's germline CDR1 is LNHDA and CDR2 SQIVND (reference sequence). V gave up 3 bases and J gave up 4 bases, with 9 bases separating them. The CDR3 is 13 residues long. Here the CDR3 reads CASSIAGSTEAFF. The CDR3 nucleotides are TGTGCCAGTAGTATTGCGGGGAGCACTGAAGCTTTCTTT.

This clonotype was seen more than once but under ten times. The J gene is TRBJ2-1, the V gene TRBV7-9; 9 bases are shared with TRBD1. Germline CDR1 and CDR2: SEHNR and FQNEAQ (reference sequence). J gave up 2 bases and V 4 bases, and 6 bases lay outside the gene matches. There are 16 residues in the CDR3. The CDR3 is CASSSNRGPTYNEQFF. The CDR3 DNA sequence: TGTGCCAGCAGCTCCAACAGGGGGCCGACCTACAATGAGCAGTTCTTC.

This sequence joins TRBV4-3 and TRBJ1-6; TRBD1 might be the D (6 bases). This CDR3 comprises 18 residues. The V gene lost 0 bases and the J gene lost 3 bases, with 15 bases spanning the gap. Germline CDR1 and CDR2: LGHNA and YSLEER. CDR3 protein: CASSQDGSGVFYNSPLHF. For the CDR3, the DNA is TGCGCCAGCAGCCAAGATGGATCAGGGGTATTCTATAATTCACCCCTCCACTTT.

This clonotype was seen more than once but under ten times. V gene TRBV2 combines with J gene TRBJ1-4; 7 nucleotides align to TRBD1. The CDR3 contains 13 residues. The trim removed 5 bases at V and 8 bases at J, leaving 5 bases unmatched. CDR1 SNHLY and CDR2 FYNNEI come from the germline V gene. The CDR3 nucleotides are TGTGCCAGCAGTCCTAGGGACAGCGAAAAACTGTTTTTT. Amino acids: CASSPRDSEKLFF.

This clonotype is a singleton in its sample. This chain joins TRBV7-9 and TRBJ2-3; no clear D gene. V was shortened by 5 bases and J by 6 bases, with 12 bases between the two germline ends. Germline lookup yields CDR1 SEHNR and CDR2 FQNEAQ (reference sequence). The CDR3 is made up of 13 amino acids. The CDR3 protein is CASSVQLADTQYF. The CDR3 DNA sequence: TGTGCCAGCAGCGTACAGCTGGCCGATACGCAGTATTTT.

This chain joins TRBV6-2 or TRBV6-3 and TRBJ2-6, with D perhaps matching TRBD2 (5 bases). V was clipped by 5 bases and J by 0 bases, with 17 bases between them. The CDR3 is 18 amino acids. The germline CDR1 and CDR2 sequences are MNHEY and SVGEGT. The CDR3 protein is CASSKTRGDSSGANVLTF. The CDR3 coding sequence is TGTGCCAGCAGTAAGACCCGGGGAGATAGCTCTGGGGCCAACGTCCTGACTTTC.

This chain links TRBV7-2 with TRBJ2-4; 11 nucleotides align to TRBD2. This CDR3 region has 16 residues. V shed 3 bases and J 2 bases; nucleotides not matched to a gene: 3. In germline, CDR1 is SGHTA, CDR2 FQGNSA. CDR3 sequence (DNA): TGTGCCAGCAGCTTGGGACTAGCGGCTTCCAAAAACATTCAGTACTTC. This encodes CASSLGLAASKNIQYF.